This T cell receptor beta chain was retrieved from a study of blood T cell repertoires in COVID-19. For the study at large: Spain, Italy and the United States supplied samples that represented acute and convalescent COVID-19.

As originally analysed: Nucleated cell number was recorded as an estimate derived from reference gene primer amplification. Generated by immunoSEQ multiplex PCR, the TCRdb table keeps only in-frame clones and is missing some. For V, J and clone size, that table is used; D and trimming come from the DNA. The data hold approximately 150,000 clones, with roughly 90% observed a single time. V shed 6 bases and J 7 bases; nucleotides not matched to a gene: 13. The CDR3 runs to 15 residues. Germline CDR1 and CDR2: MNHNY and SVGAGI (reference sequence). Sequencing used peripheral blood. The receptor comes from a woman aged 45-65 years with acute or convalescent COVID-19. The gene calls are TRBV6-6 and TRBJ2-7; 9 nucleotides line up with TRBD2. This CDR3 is CASSLSGTSSGEQYF. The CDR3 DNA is TGTGCCAGCAGCCTTTCCGGGACTAGCTCGGGTGAGCAGTACTTC.